Detailed here is one TCR beta chain. Libraries were prepared by immunoSEQ multiplex PCR; TCRdb keeps only in-frame clonotypes and omits some of them. This table holds fewer than 200,000 clones, approximately 81% found once. The entry originates in a study of blood T cell repertoires in COVID-19. Trimming cost V 2 bases and J 7 bases; bases outside gene matches: 2. The CDR3 length is 14 residues. Germline V gene data show CDR1 as SGHTA and CDR2 as FQGNSA. The chain carries TRBV7-2 and TRBJ1-6, with 7 positions matching TRBD1. This receptor was identified in a middle-aged man with acute or convalescent COVID-19. The sample comprised peripheral blood. CDR3: CASSLMGQNSPLHF. The CDR3 DNA sequence: TGTGCCAGCAGCTTAATGGGACAGAATTCACCCCTCCACTTT.